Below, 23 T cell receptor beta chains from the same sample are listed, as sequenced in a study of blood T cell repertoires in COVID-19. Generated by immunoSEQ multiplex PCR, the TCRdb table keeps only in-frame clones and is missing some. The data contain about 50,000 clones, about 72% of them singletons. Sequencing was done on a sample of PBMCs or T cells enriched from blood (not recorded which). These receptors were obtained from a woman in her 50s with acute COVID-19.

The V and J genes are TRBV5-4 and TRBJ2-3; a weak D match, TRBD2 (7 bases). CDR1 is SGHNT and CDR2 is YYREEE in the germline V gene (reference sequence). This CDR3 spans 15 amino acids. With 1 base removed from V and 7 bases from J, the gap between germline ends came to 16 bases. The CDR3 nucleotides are TGTGCCAGCAGCTTGCCCGTGGCGGGGGCTAATACGCAGTATTTT. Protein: CASSLPVAGANTQYF.

Here the CDR3 DNA reads TGTGCCAGCAGCTTCAGTCGACTAGCCTACGAGCAGTACTTC. Translated: CASSFSRLAYEQYF. The chain is built from TRBV7-2 and TRBJ2-7; maybe TRBD2 (6 bases). Germline V gene lookup returns CDR1 SGHTA and CDR2 FQGNSA. This CDR3 is 14 amino acids long. V gave up 3 bases and J gave up 2 bases, with 11 bases separating them.

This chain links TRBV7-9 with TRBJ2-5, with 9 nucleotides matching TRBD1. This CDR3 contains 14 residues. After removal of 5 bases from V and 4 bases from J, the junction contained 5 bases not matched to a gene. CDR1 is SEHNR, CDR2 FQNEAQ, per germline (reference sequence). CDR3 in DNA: TGTGCCAGCAGCACACAGGGGGCTGGAGAGACCCAGTACTTC. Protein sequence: CASSTQGAGETQYF. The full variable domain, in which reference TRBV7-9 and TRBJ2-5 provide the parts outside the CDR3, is DTGVSQNPRHKITKRGQNVTFRCDPISEHNRLYWYRQTLGQGPEFLTYFQNEAQLEKSRLLSDRFSAERPKGSFSTLEIQRTEQGDSAMYLCASSTQGAGETQYFGPGTRLLVL.

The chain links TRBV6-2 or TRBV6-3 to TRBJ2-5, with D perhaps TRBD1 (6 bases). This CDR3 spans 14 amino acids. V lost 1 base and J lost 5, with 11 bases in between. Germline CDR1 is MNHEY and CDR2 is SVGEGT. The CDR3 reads CASSYWTVRETQYF. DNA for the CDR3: TGTGCCAGCAGTTACTGGACAGTACGGGAGACCCAGTACTTC.

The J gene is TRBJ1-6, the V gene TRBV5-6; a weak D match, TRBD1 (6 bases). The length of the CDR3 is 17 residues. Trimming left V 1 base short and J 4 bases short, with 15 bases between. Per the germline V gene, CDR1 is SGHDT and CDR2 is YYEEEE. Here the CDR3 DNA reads TGTGCCAGCAGCTTGAAAGGATGGGACACTTATAATTCACCCCTCCACTTT. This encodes CASSLKGWDTYNSPLHF.

Here the CDR3 reads CASSVGTGQSYEQYF. Here the CDR3 DNA reads TGTGCCAGCAGCGTAGGGACAGGCCAGTCCTACGAGCAGTACTTC. V is TRBV9 and J is TRBJ2-7; TRBD1 agrees at 7 bases. CDR1 and CDR2 (germline): SGDLS, YYNGEE. The junction had 4 bases not matched to a gene; V was cut back by 0 bases and J by 1 base. This CDR3 has 15 amino acids. Drawing the rest from reference TRBV9 and TRBJ2-7, the complete variable domain is DSGVTQTPKHLITATGQRVTLRCSPRSGDLSVYWYQQSLDQGLQFLIQYYNGEERAKGNILERFSAQQFPDLHSELNLSSLELGDSALYFCASSVGTGQSYEQYFGPGTRLTVT.

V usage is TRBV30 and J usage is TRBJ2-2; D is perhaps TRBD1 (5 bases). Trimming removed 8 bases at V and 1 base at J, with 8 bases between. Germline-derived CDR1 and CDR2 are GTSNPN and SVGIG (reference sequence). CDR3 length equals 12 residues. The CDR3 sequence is CAAGQNTGELFF. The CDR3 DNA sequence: TGTGCCGCAGGGCAGAACACCGGGGAGCTGTTTTTT.

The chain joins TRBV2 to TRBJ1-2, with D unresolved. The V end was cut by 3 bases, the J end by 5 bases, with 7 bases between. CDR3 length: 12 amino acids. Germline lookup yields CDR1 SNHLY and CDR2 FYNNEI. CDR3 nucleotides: TGTGCCAGCAGTGAGGCCAGATATGGCTACACCTTC. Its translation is CASSEARYGYTF.

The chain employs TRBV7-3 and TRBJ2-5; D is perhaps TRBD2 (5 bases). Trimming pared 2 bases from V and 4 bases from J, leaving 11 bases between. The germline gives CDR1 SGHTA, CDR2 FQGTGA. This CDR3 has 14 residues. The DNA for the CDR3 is TGTGCCAGCAGCTTAGGAGGAGTGGCAGAGACCCAGTACTTC. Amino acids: CASSLGGVAETQYF.

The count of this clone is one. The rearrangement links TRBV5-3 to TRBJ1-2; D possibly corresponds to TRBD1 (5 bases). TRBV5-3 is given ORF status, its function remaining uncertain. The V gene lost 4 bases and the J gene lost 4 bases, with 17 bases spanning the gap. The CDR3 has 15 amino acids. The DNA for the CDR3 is TGTGCCAGAAGCCGCGGGGGTAGATGGTCCTATGGCTACACCTTC. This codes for CARSRGGRWSYGYTF.

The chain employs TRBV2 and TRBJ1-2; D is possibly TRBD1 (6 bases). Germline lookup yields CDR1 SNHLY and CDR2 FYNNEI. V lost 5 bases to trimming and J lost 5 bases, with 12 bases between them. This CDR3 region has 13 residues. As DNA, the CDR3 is TGTGCCAGCAGTTATAGGACAGAGTATGGCTACACCTTC. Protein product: CASSYRTEYGYTF.

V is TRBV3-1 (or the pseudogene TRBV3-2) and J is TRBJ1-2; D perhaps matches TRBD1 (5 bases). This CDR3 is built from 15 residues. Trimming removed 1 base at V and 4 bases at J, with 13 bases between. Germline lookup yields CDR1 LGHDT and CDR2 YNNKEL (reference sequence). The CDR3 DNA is TGTGCCAGCAGCCAAGCCGGAAAGGGGCCCTATGGCTACACCTTC. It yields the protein CASSQAGKGPYGYTF.

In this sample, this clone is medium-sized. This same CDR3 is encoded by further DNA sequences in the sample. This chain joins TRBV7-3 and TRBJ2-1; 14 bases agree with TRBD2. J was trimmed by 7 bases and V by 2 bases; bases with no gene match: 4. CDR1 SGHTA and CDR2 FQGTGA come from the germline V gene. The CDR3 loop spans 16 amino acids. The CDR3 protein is CASSLGTSGGYNEQFF. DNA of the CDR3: TGTGCCAGCAGCTTAGGGACTAGCGGGGGTTATAATGAGCAGTTCTTC.

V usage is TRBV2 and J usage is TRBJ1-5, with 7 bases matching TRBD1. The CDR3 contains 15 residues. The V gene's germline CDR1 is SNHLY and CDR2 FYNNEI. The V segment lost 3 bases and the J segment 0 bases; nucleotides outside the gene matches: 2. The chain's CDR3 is CASSETGYSNQPQHF. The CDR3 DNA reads TGTGCCAGCAGTGAGACAGGGTATAGCAATCAGCCCCAGCATTTT.

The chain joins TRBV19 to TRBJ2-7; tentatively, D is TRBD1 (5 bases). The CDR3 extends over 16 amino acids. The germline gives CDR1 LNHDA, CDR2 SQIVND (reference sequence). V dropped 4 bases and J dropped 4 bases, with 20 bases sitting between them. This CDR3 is CASSRTSARTRYEQYF. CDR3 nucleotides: TGTGCCAGTAGTAGGACCTCCGCTCGGACAAGATACGAGCAGTACTTC.

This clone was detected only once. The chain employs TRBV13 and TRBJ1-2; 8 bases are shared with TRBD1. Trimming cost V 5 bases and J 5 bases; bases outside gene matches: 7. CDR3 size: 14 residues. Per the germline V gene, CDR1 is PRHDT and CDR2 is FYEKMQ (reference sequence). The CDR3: CASSRGQGFYGYTF. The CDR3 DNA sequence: TGTGCCAGCAGCCGCGGACAGGGTTTTTATGGCTACACCTTC.

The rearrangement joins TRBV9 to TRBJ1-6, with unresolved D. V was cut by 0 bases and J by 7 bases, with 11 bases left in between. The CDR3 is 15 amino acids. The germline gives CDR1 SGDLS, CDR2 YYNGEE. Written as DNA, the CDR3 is TGTGCCAGCAGCGTAGGGTCAGGCCGGAATTCACCCCTCCACTTT. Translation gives CASSVGSGRNSPLHF.

This chain's CDR3 is CASSYSRSSYEQYF. CDR3 in DNA: TGTGCCAGCAGTTACTCCCGGAGCTCCTACGAGCAGTACTTC. The V call is TRBV6-6, the J call TRBJ2-7; D uncertain. V lost 0 bases to trimming and J lost 0 bases, with 6 bases between them. Germline assignment: CDR1 MNHNY and CDR2 SVGAGI (reference sequence). The CDR3 consists of 14 residues.

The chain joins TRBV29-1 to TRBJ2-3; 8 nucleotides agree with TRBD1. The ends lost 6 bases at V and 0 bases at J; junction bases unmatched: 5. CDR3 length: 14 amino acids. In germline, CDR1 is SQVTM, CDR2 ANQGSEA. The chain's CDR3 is CSVAGGSSTDTQYF. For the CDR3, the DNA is TGCAGCGTGGCAGGGGGCTCTAGCACAGATACGCAGTATTTT.

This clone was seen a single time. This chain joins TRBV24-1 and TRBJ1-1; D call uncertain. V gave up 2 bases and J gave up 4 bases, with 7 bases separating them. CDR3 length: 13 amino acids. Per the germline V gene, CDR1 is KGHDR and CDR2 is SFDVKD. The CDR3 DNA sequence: TGTGCCACCAGTGATTGCCGGTTCACTGAAGCTTTCTTT. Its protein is CATSDCRFTEAFF.

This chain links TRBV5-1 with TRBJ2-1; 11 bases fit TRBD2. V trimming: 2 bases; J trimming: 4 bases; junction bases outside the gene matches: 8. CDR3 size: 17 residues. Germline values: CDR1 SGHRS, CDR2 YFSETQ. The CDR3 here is CASSLSPLAGGYNEQFF. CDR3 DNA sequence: TGCGCCAGCAGCTTATCCCCTCTAGCGGGGGGTTACAATGAGCAGTTCTTC.

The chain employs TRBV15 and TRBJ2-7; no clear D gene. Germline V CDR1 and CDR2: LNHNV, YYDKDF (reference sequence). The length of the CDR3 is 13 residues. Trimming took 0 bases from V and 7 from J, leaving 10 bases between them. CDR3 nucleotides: TGTGCCACCAGCAGAGACAGGCCAGTGGAGCAGTACTTC. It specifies CATSRDRPVEQYF.

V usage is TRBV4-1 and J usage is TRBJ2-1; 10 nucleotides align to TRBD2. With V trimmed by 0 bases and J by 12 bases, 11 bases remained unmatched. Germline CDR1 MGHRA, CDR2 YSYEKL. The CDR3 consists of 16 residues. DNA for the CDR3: TGCGCCAGCAGCCAAGAATCTGGTAGCGGGGGGAACTGGCAGTTCTTC. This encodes CASSQESGSGGNWQFF.